This T cell receptor (beta chain) was captured in a study of OX40 agonist ivuxolimab in advanced cancers. On the study more broadly: A diagnosis of hepatocellular carcinoma, melanoma, renal cell or head and neck cancer was present in dose-escalation patients.

Germline loops: CDR1 SGHVS, CDR2 FQNEAQ. This CDR3 is 18 amino acids long. The V and J ends lost 5 bases and 0 bases respectively, with 20 bases between them. The repertoire was sequenced with immunoSEQ multiplex PCR; TCRdb's copy has only in-frame clones and lacks some. The sample lists some 54,000 clones, around nine tenths occurring once. This TCR was sampled from an adult with an advanced solid tumor such as melanoma, head and neck, liver or kidney cancer. The chain is built from TRBV7-8 and TRBJ1-3; D not certain. The material was CD4+ or CD8+ T cells sorted from blood, obtained in a trial of the OX40 agonist ivuxolimab. The CDR3 sequence is CASSPRMPNTLSGNTIYF. The CDR3 DNA reads as TGTGCCAGCAGCCCCCGAATGCCCAACACCCTCTCTGGAAACACCATATATTTT.